Shown below are 10 T cell receptor beta chains from a single sample sequenced in a study of T cells of healthy individuals. TCRdb independently ran MiXCR on the 5' RACE reads; one entry per CDR3 protein. In the table there are 95,000 to 100,000 distinct CDR3 sequences, around 17% of which are singletons. These receptors all stem from a human donor in good health.

This clonotype was picked up a small number of times. The rearrangement uses TRBV12-3 or TRBV12-4 and TRBJ2-2; 9 bases are shared with TRBD1. The ends lost 7 bases at V and 6 bases at J; junction bases unmatched: 9. CDR3 size: 15 residues. This chain's CDR3 is CASIQDRGYAGELFF. For the CDR3, the DNA is TGTGCCAGCATCCAGGACAGGGGTTATGCCGGGGAGCTGTTTTTT.

This clonotype was observed a few times. The chain couples TRBV4-2 to TRBJ2-7, with 7 bases that match TRBD1. The CDR3 contains 15 residues. The germline CDR1 and CDR2 sequences are LGHNA and YNFKEQ. V dropped 4 bases and J dropped 0; count of bases not matched to a gene: 6. The DNA of the CDR3 is TGTGCCAGCAGCCTGGGGACAGCTCTCTCCTACGAGCAGTACTTC. It specifies CASSLGTALSYEQYF.

The gene calls are TRBV7-9 and TRBJ2-3; D remains ambiguous. The V gene lost 5 bases and the J gene lost 7 bases, with 7 bases spanning the gap. The CDR3 consists of 11 residues. Germline V gene data show CDR1 as SEHNR and CDR2 as FQNEAQ (reference sequence). The CDR3 nucleotides read TGTGCCAGCAGCCCCGAAAATACGCAGTATTTT. Protein sequence: CASSPENTQYF.

This clonotype was observed a handful of times. The chain is built from TRBV18 and TRBJ2-2; 9 nucleotides agree with TRBD2. Looked up from germline, CDR1 is KGHSH and CDR2 is LQKENI. V lost 3 bases and J lost 5; bases outside the gene matches: 1. The CDR3 length is 14 residues. This chain's CDR3 is CASSPLAGTGELFF. The CDR3 DNA is TGTGCCAGCTCACCGCTAGCGGGGACCGGGGAGCTGTTTTTT. Drawing the rest from reference TRBV18 and TRBJ2-2, the complete variable domain is NAGVMQNPRHLVRRRGQEARLRCSPMKGHSHVYWYRQLPEEGLKFMVYLQKENIIDESGMPKERFSAEFPKEGPSILRIQQVVRGDSAAYFCASSPLAGTGELFFGEGSRLTVL.

The chain links TRBV20-1 to TRBJ1-2; D remains ambiguous. Germline CDR1 reads DFQATT; CDR2 reads SNEGSKA (reference sequence). V shed 6 bases and J shed 3 bases, with 14 bases lying between them. The CDR3 has 13 residues. Here the CDR3 reads CSAYEEGYYGYTF. CDR3 DNA: TGCAGTGCGTACGAAGAGGGCTACTATGGCTACACCTTC.

The V gene is TRBV5-1, the J gene TRBJ2-6; the D is unclear. There are 16 residues in the CDR3. Trimming removed 1 base from V and 0 bases from J, with 8 bases in between. Germline CDR1 and CDR2: SGHRS and YFSETQ. The DNA for the CDR3 is TGCGCCAGCAGCTTGCAGCAGGTCTCTGGGGCCAACGTCCTGACTTTC. Protein sequence: CASSLQQVSGANVLTF.

In this sample, this clonotype turned up many times. CDR3 nucleotide sequence: TGTGCCAGCAGTCCCTGGGTCTCCTACGAGCAGTACTTC. Residues: CASSPWVSYEQYF. The chain recombines TRBV27 with TRBJ2-7; D remains unclear. The V and J ends lost 5 bases and 0 bases respectively, with 8 bases between them. Per the germline V gene, CDR1 is MNHEY and CDR2 is SMNVEV (reference sequence). The CDR3 covers 13 residues.

This clonotype showed up just a few times. The V gene is TRBV15, the J gene TRBJ2-1; D is unclear. There are 13 residues in the CDR3. The germline CDR1 and CDR2 sequences are LNHNV and YYDKDF (reference sequence). V was cut by 2 bases and J by 8 bases, with 10 bases left in between. CDR3 residues: CATSRLVLDEQFF. The CDR3 nucleotides read TGTGCCACCAGCAGATTGGTTCTCGATGAGCAGTTCTTC.

The chain employs TRBV18 and TRBJ1-1; 8 nucleotides match TRBD1. Looked up from germline, CDR1 is KGHSH and CDR2 is LQKENI. After removal of 2 bases from V and 2 bases from J, the junction contained 4 bases not matched to a gene. This CDR3 contains 15 residues. The CDR3, as DNA: TGTGCCAGCTCACCAGAGGACAGGGCCAACACTGAAGCTTTCTTT. Protein sequence: CASSPEDRANTEAFF.

This clonotype was counted at least ten times. The rearrangement joins TRBV7-2 to TRBJ2-7, with D hard to call. The germline V gene encodes CDR1 SGHTA and CDR2 FQGNSA. Deletions cut 6 bases from V and 7 bases from J, with 13 bases between. CDR3 length equals 12 residues. In DNA, the CDR3 is TGTGCCAGCAGTTGGGCCCAAAGGGAGCAGTACTTC. This codes for CASSWAQREQYF.